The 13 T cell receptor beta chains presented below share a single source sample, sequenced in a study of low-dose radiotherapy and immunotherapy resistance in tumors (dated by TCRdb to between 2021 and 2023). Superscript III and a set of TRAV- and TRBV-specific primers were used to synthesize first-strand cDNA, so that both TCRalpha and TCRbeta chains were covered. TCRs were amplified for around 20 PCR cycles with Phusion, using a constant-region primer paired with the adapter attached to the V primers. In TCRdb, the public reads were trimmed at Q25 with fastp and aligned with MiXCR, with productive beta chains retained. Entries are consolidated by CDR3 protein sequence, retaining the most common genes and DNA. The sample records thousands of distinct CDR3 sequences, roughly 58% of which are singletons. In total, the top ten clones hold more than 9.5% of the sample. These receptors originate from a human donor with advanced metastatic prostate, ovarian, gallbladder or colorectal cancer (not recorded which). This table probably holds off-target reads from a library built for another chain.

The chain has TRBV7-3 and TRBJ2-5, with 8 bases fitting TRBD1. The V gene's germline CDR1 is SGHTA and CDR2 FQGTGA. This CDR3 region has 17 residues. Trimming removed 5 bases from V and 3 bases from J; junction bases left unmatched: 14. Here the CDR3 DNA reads TGTGCCAGCAGCCCATTCGGACAGGGAGTGGGGGAAGAGACCCAGTACTTC. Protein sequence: CASSPFGQGVGEETQYF.

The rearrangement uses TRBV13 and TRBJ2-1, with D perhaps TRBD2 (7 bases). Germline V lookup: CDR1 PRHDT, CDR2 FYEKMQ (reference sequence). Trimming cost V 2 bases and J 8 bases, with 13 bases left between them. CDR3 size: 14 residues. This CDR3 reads CASSLRPGGDEQFF. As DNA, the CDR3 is TGTGCCAGCAGCTTACGGCCGGGGGGCGATGAGCAGTTCTTC.

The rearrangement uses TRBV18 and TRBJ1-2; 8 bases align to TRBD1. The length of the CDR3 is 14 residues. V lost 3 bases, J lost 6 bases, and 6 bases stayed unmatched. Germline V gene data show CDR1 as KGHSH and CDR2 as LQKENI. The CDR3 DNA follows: TGTGCCAGCTCACCGGGACAGGCTAGAGATGGCTACACCTTC. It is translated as CASSPGQARDGYTF.

The CDR3 loop reads CASSPGQGVLAFF. CDR3 DNA: TGTGCCAGCAGTCCGGGACAGGGGGTTTTGGCTTTCTTT. This rearrangement joins TRBV12-3 or TRBV12-4 to TRBJ1-1, with 11 bases lining up with TRBD1. The V segment lost 5 bases and the J segment 11 bases; nucleotides outside the gene matches: 7. The CDR3 runs to 13 residues.

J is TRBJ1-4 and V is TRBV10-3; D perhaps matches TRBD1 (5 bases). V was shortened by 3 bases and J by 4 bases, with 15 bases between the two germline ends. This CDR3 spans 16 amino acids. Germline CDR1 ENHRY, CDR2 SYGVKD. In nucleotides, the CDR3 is TGTGCCATCAGTGAAGACAGTCAGACCTTTAATGAAAAACTGTTTTTT. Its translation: CAISEDSQTFNEKLFF.

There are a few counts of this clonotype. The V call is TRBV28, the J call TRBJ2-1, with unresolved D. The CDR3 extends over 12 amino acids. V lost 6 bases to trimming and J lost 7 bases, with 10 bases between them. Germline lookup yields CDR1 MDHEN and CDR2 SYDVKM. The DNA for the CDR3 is TGTGCCAGCAGAGATCGACGGAATGAGCAGTTCTTC. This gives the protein CASRDRRNEQFF.

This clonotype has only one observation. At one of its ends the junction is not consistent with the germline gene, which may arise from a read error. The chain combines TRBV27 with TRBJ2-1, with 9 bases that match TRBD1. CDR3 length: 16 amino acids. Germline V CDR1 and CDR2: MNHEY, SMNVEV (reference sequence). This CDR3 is CATSDGTGTGWNEQFF. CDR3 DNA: TGTGCCACCAGTGATGGAACCGGGACAGGGTGGAATGAGCAGTTCTTC.

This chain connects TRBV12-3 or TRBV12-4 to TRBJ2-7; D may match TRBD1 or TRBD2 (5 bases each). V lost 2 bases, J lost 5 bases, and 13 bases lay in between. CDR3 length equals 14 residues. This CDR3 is CASSLRQGDNEQYF. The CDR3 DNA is TGTGCCAGCAGTTTAAGGCAGGGAGACAACGAGCAGTACTTC.

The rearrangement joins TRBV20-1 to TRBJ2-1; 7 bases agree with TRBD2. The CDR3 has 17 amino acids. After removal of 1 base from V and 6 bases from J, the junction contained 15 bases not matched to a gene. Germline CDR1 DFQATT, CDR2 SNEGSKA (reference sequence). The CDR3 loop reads CSARVFVVRRGSNEQFF. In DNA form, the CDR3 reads TGCAGTGCTAGAGTTTTTGTTGTGCGGCGGGGGAGCAATGAGCAGTTCTTC.

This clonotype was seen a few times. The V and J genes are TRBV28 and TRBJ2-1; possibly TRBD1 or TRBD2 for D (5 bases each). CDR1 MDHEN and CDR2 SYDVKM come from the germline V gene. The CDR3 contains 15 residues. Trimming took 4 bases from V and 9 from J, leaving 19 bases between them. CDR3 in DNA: TGTGCCAGCAGTTCGCCCGGGGCACAGTACGGTGAGCAGTTCTTC. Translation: CASSSPGAQYGEQFF.

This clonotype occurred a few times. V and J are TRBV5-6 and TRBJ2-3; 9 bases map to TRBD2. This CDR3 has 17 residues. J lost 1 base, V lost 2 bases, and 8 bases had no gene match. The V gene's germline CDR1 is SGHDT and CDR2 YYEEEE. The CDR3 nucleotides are TGTGCCAGCAGCTTACGTTTAGCGGGAGCTGGCACAGATACGCAGTATTTT. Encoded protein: CASSLRLAGAGTDTQYF.

The CDR3 region is CASTAWAQSSGNTIYF. The CDR3, as DNA: TGTGCCAGTACCGCCTGGGCTCAGAGCTCTGGAAACACCATATATTTT. The chain links TRBV19 to TRBJ1-3; D not resolved. CDR1 and CDR2 from the germline V gene are LNHDA and SQIVND (reference sequence). V was clipped by 7 bases and J by 0 bases, with 16 bases between them. The CDR3 totals 16 residues.

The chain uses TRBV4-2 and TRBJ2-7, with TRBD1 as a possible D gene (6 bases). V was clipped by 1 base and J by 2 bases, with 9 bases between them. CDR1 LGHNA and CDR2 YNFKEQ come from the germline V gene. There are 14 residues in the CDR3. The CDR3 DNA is TGTGCCAGCAGCCAAGGGCAGGGGACCTACGAGCAGTACTTC. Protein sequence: CASSQGQGTYEQYF.